The 21 T cell receptor beta chains reported below all come from one sample, sequenced in a study of cytomegalovirus exposure and HLA in healthy donors. PCR involved 60 Vbeta and 13 Jbeta primers. Assay used: immunoSEQ multiplex PCR; TCRdb lists only in-frame clones, some missing. Of over 130,000 clones in the sample, roughly 80% were seen once. Specimen: PBMCs. All receptors derive from a female donor in good health and CMV-seronegative.

This clone was seen just once. The chain uses TRBV10-3 and TRBJ2-7; D uncertain. The V and J ends lost 0 bases and 3 bases respectively, with 9 bases between them. The CDR3 is made up of 14 amino acids. Germline V CDR1 and CDR2: ENHRY, SYGVKD. CDR3 coding DNA: TGTGCCATCAGTGAGTCAGCATCCGACTACGAGCAGTACTTC. Residues: CAISESASDYEQYF.

The chain is built from TRBV29-1 and TRBJ2-5; TRBD1 agrees at 7 bases. V gave up 7 bases and J gave up 7 bases; unmatched junction bases: 12. CDR3 length: 13 amino acids. In germline, CDR1 is SQVTM, CDR2 ANQGSEA. CDR3 sequence: CSASGTEGGTQYF. The CDR3 nucleotides read TGCAGCGCATCCGGGACAGAAGGGGGGACCCAGTACTTC.

In regard to this clone: Other DNA sequences in this sample translate to the same CDR3. The chain carries TRBV27 and TRBJ2-1; 10 nucleotides agree with TRBD2. Germline V gene data show CDR1 as MNHEY and CDR2 as SMNVEV (reference sequence). V dropped 5 bases and J dropped 0; count of bases not matched to a gene: 1. This CDR3 region has 15 residues. The CDR3: CASSLAGVSYNEQFF. CDR3 DNA: TGTGCCAGCAGTCTAGCGGGAGTCTCCTACAATGAGCAGTTCTTC.

In DNA, the CDR3 is TGTGCCAGCAGCTTATTCCGTGGGGCGGGACGGGGAGATACGCAGTATTTT. Encoded protein: CASSLFRGAGRGDTQYF. J is TRBJ2-3 and V is TRBV7-8, with a tentative D call TRBD2 (6 bases). This CDR3 has 17 amino acids. Germline CDR1 SGHVS, CDR2 FQNEAQ. The germline V and J ends were trimmed by 2 bases and 5 bases, with 20 bases remaining between them.

The chain combines TRBV27 with TRBJ2-2; TRBD2 agrees at 9 bases. V trimming: 3 bases; J trimming: 5 bases; junction bases outside the gene matches: 7. Germline V lookup: CDR1 MNHEY, CDR2 SMNVEV (reference sequence). The CDR3 totals 16 residues. DNA for the CDR3: TGTGCCAGCAGTTTTTTAGCGGGAGAGGGAACCGGGGAGCTGTTTTTT. This sequence encodes CASSFLAGEGTGELFF.

The chain employs TRBV29-1 and TRBJ2-7, with D tentatively TRBD1 (6 bases). The CDR3 spans 13 residues. V lost 0 bases, J lost 9 bases, and 15 bases lay in between. Germline V lookup: CDR1 SQVTM, CDR2 ANQGSEA. CDR3 residues: CSVEDPRTVGQYF. The CDR3 DNA reads TGCAGCGTTGAAGATCCTCGGACAGTCGGGCAGTACTTC.

This chain links TRBV30 with TRBJ2-7, with 9 bases identical to TRBD2. Per germline, CDR1 GTSNPN and CDR2 SVGIG (reference sequence). V dropped 0 bases and J dropped 4; count of bases not matched to a gene: 7. This CDR3 comprises 15 residues. The CDR3 nucleotides are TGTGCCTGGAGTGTAGGGATTAGCGGGAGTTACGAGCAGTACTTC. This translates into CAWSVGISGSYEQYF.

This chain uses TRBV7-2 with TRBJ1-1; the D is unclear. The V gene's germline CDR1 is SGHTA and CDR2 FQGNSA. The length of the CDR3 is 12 residues. Trimming took 5 bases from V and 3 from J, leaving 7 bases between them. CDR3 nucleotide sequence: TGTGCCAGCAGCAACCGGGACACTGAAGCTTTCTTT. This sequence encodes CASSNRDTEAFF.

The chain uses TRBV4-2 and TRBJ1-3, with 8 bases matching TRBD1. V lost 0 bases, J lost 4 bases, and 8 bases stayed unmatched. The CDR3 consists of 17 residues. CDR1 LGHNA and CDR2 YNFKEQ come from the germline V gene. CDR3 sequence reads: CASSQELGQGAGNTIYF. In DNA form, the CDR3 reads TGTGCCAGCAGCCAAGAATTGGGTCAGGGGGCCGGAAACACCATATATTTT.

This chain uses TRBV7-2 with TRBJ2-1; TRBD2 matches at 8 bases. Germline assignment: CDR1 SGHTA and CDR2 FQGNSA. With 3 bases clipped from V and 13 bases from J, the junction kept 2 bases outside the gene matches. The CDR3 runs 11 residues. CDR3 nucleotides: TGTGCCAGCAGCTTGAGCGGGGGCCAGTTCTTC. It encodes CASSLSGGQFF. Drawing the rest from reference TRBV7-2 and TRBJ2-1, the complete variable domain is GAGVSQSPSNKVTEKGKDVELRCDPISGHTALYWYRQSLGQGLEFLIYFQGNSAPDKSGLPSDRFSAERTGGSVSTLTIQRTQQEDSAVYLCASSLSGGQFFGPGTRLTVL.

The DNA for the CDR3 is TGTGCCAGCAGCTCTGACAGGGGGAATGAAAAACTGTTTTTT. This codes for CASSSDRGNEKLFF. The gene calls are TRBV7-2 and TRBJ1-4, with 9 positions matching TRBD1. The CDR3 has 14 residues. CDR1 SGHTA and CDR2 FQGNSA come from the germline V gene. The ends lost 4 bases at V and 5 bases at J; junction bases unmatched: 2.

The rearrangement uses TRBV19 and TRBJ1-1, with 7 bases aligning to TRBD1. This CDR3 has 14 amino acids. J gave up 0 bases and V 4 bases, and 2 bases lay outside the gene matches. Germline V gene lookup returns CDR1 LNHDA and CDR2 SQIVND (reference sequence). The CDR3 nucleotides read TGTGCCAGTAGTACCGGGACAGTGAACACTGAAGCTTTCTTT. Its translation: CASSTGTVNTEAFF.

This chain connects TRBV13 to TRBJ2-7; TRBD2 matches at 7 bases. The CDR3 contains 16 residues. Germline V gene sequence: CDR1 PRHDT, CDR2 FYEKMQ (reference sequence). Trimming cost V 5 bases and J 0 bases; bases outside gene matches: 10. The CDR3 DNA sequence: TGTGCCAGCAGCGCCCGACTAGCATTAAGCTCCTACGAGCAGTACTTC. Translation gives CASSARLALSSYEQYF.

This sequence joins TRBV9 and TRBJ1-2; possible D gene TRBD1, 6 bases. Germline V gives CDR1 SGDLS, CDR2 YYNGEE. This CDR3 contains 13 residues. Trimming removed 4 bases from V and 5 bases from J, with 12 bases in between. The CDR3 nucleotides read TGTGCCAGCAGCTCCCGACAGGAATATGGCTACACCTTC. It specifies CASSSRQEYGYTF.

This clone turned up a few times. V and J are TRBV6-5 and TRBJ2-1; 14 bases are shared with TRBD2. The CDR3 runs 15 residues. Losses at the gene ends were 8 bases for V and 9 bases for J; bases not matched to a gene: 9. Germline-derived CDR1 and CDR2 are MNHEY and SVGAGI. CDR3 bases: TGTGCCAGCGCGAAGGGACTAGCGGGAGTCGGTGAGCAGTTCTTC. Translation: CASAKGLAGVGEQFF.

The chain uses TRBV5-4 and TRBJ1-1, with D perhaps matching TRBD1 (6 bases). The CDR3 is 15 residues long. The germline V gene has CDR1 SGHNT and CDR2 YYREEE (reference sequence). The V and J ends lost 0 bases and 2 bases respectively, with 11 bases between them. The CDR3 sequence is CASSLAPQGNTEAFF. CDR3 nucleotides: TGTGCCAGCAGCTTGGCCCCACAGGGTAACACTGAAGCTTTCTTT.

V is TRBV6-1 and J is TRBJ2-2; 7 positions agree with TRBD1. Germline values: CDR1 MNHNS, CDR2 SASEGT. J lost 0 bases, V lost 9 bases, and 4 bases had no gene match. This CDR3 is built from 14 residues. In DNA, the CDR3 is TGTGCCAGTACGGGACAGACGAACACCGGGGAGCTGTTTTTT. Its translation: CASTGQTNTGELFF.

Here the CDR3 reads CASSPGTGGGGYGYTF. The CDR3 coding sequence is TGTGCCAGCAGCCCCGGGACAGGGGGCGGAGGGTATGGCTACACCTTC. The genes are TRBV5-6 and TRBJ1-2; TRBD1 matches at 12 bases. There are 16 residues in the CDR3. CDR1 and CDR2 from the germline V gene are SGHDT and YYEEEE. J was trimmed by 5 bases and V by 4 bases; bases with no gene match: 9.

The CDR3 nucleotides are TGTGCCAGCATCCCCGGACTATCAGTGTCTAGCGGGAGTTTAGGGAATGAGCAGTTCTTC. It specifies CASIPGLSVSSGSLGNEQFF. This chain links TRBV9 with TRBJ2-1; TRBD2 matches at 10 bases. This CDR3 spans 20 amino acids. Germline CDR1 is SGDLS and CDR2 is YYNGEE. V lost 6 bases, J lost 7 bases, and 25 bases stayed unmatched.

The V and J genes are TRBV6-5 and TRBJ2-1; 8 nucleotides line up with TRBD2. The V segment lost 0 bases and the J segment 4 bases; nucleotides outside the gene matches: 2. Germline CDR1 is MNHEY and CDR2 is SVGAGI. This CDR3 has 15 amino acids. CDR3 region: CASSYSGLAYNEQFF. CDR3 sequence (DNA): TGTGCCAGCAGTTACTCAGGACTAGCTTACAATGAGCAGTTCTTC.

The chain couples TRBV6-1 to TRBJ1-5; D possibly corresponds to TRBD1 (5 bases). Trimming took 7 bases from V and 6 from J, leaving 19 bases between them. This CDR3 has 15 residues. Germline V gene sequence: CDR1 MNHNS, CDR2 SASEGT. CDR3 sequence (DNA): TGTGCCAGCATCGGGGACTCAGGGTCAGGTCAGCCCCAGCATTTT. This sequence encodes CASIGDSGSGQPQHF.